Listed below are T cell receptor beta chains from one sample, sequenced in a study of CD8+CD57+ T cells in acquired aplastic anemia. TCRdb reprocessed the reads with MiXCR, giving one entry per CDR3 protein. Of around 180,000 distinct CDR3 sequences listed, 55% to 70% are singletons. Sequencing was done on a sample of sorted CD4+, CD8+, or CD8+CD57+ T cells (not recorded which) from PBMCs. These TCRs come from a human donor in good health. The conserved cysteine and the conserved F or W are not part of the CDR3 here. Each record gives: V gene, clone size, J gene, CDR3 protein. Rows may omit the clone size; those that give it use once, few, many or a size class.

>TRBV7-3|NA|TRBJ1-6
ASSLAGTGGRSPLH
>TRBV20-1|many|TRBJ1-6
SARIIGTGNSPLH
>TRBV3-1|many|TRBJ2-3
ASSHPTGTVGDTQY
>TRBV15|NA|TRBJ1-4
ATSGQVATNEKLF
>TRBV20-1|once|TRBJ2-5
SAWTGRETQY
>TRBV19|many|TRBJ1-1
ASSMGEITEAF
>TRBV7-8|once|TRBJ2-4
ASSPDRAIAKNIQY
>TRBV6-1|NA|TRBJ1-2
ASSVGGSYGYT
>TRBV15|many|TRBJ1-2
ATSRDINRDHGYT
>TRBV7-8|NA|TRBJ2-5
ASSSGTARTQY
>TRBV10-3|NA|TRBJ2-7
AISPGQGGLEQY
>TRBV7-2|NA|TRBJ1-2
ASSTDRGPGGFGYT
>TRBV7-2|NA|TRBJ2-1
ASSLVSGTGAYNEQF
>TRBV25-1|NA|TRBJ1-6
ASSESGLRSPLH
>TRBV5-1|NA|TRBJ2-7
ASSFASSYEQY
>TRBV2|few|TRBJ1-6
ASRPREESPLH
>TRBV20-1|once|TRBJ2-7
SAREGQGTYEQY
>TRBV19|NA|TRBJ2-1
ASSNQGWYNEQF
>TRBV2|few|TRBJ1-5
ASSDTGMDQPQH
>TRBV5-8|many|TRBJ1-5
ASSLIVRQGADQPQH
>TRBV10-3|NA|TRBJ2-2
AISESTPALRGTGELF
>TRBV19|NA|TRBJ1-2
ASSVSSGFRGYT
>TRBV11-2|few|TRBJ2-7
ASSRTSGDEQY
>TRBV5-6|NA|TRBJ2-5
ASSSTSEGYETQY
>TRBV9|NA|TRBJ2-5
ASKVSGYQETQY
>TRBV2|NA|TRBJ2-2
ASMQVTGILNTGELF
>TRBV7-9|once|TRBJ2-2
ASSLAQGGTGELF
>TRBV7-6|NA|TRBJ2-7
ASSPRGQEQY
>TRBV20-1|NA|TRBJ2-7
SARELSYEQY
>TRBV10-3|NA|TRBJ1-1
AINPGQGAAEAF
>TRBV15|NA|TRBJ2-5
ATSRDRGGETQY
>TRBV6-1|few|TRBJ1-2
ASSEGQGARGYT
>TRBV24-1|NA|TRBJ2-3
ATSALTDTQY
>TRBV5-5|many|TRBJ1-1
ASSLIQRDTEAF
>TRBV30|few|TRBJ2-2
AWSVFAGELF
>TRBV10-3|NA|TRBJ2-2
AITSGLAVNTGELF
>TRBV19|NA|TRBJ1-5
ASSIVPPVINQPQH
>TRBV7-9|many|TRBJ2-5
ASRAKTRQETQY
>TRBV19|NA|TRBJ2-3
ASSKGTSGYNEQY
>TRBV19|NA|TRBJ2-3
ASRGRGGTWTDTQY
>TRBV7-2|NA|TRBJ2-1
ASSQRQVKQF
>TRBV6-2/TRBV6-3|NA|TRBJ2-5
ASRELAGAGETQY
>TRBV5-1|NA|TRBJ2-1
ASSLSLAGGGDEQF
>TRBV2|many|TRBJ1-2
ARQDRPYGYT
>TRBV3-1|many|TRBJ2-7
ASSPLTGLEQY